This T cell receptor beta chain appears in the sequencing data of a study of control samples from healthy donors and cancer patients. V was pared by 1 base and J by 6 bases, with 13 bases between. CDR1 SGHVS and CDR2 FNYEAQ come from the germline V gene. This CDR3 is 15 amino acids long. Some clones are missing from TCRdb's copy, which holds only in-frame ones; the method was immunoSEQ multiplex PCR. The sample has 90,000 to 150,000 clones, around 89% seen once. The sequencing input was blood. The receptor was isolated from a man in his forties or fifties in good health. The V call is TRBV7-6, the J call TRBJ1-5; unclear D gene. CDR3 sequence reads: CASSLGGGIGQPQHF. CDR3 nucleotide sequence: TGTGCCAGCAGCTTAGGAGGAGGGATCGGTCAGCCCCAGCATTTT. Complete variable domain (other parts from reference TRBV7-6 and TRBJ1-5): GAGVSQSPRYKVTKRGQDVALRCDPISGHVSLYWYRQALGQGPEFLTYFNYEAQQDKSGLPNDRFSAERPEGSISTLTIQRTEQRDSAMYRCASSLGGGIGQPQHFGDGTRLSIL.